These 29 T cell receptor beta chains were all obtained from the same sample, sequenced in a study of metastatic and nonmetastatic thyroid tumors. TCRdb ran MiXCR on the PCR reads. This table holds around 19,000 clones, around a third found once. Thyroid surgery was performed in patients who had received no treatment beforehand. The sequenced sample consisted of blood. These receptors were taken from a female donor with papillary thyroid cancer or a benign thyroid nodule (not recorded which). Some clones in this sample may be carry-over from other donors' samples.

On this clone itself: A much larger clonotype is one base distant, so this may be a read error. Other nucleotide sequences in the sample specify the same CDR3. J is TRBJ1-6 and V is TRBV5-1; 11 bases agree with TRBD1. The length of the CDR3 is 19 residues. CDR1 is SGHRS, CDR2 YFSETQ, per germline. The CDR3 spells CASSLGMPGTGGRNSLLHF. The CDR3 coding sequence is TGCGCCAGCAGCTTGGGTATGCCCGGGACAGGGGGTAGAAATTCACTCCTCCACTTT.

The V and J genes are TRBV7-9 and TRBJ2-7; 7 bases line up with TRBD1. This CDR3 region has 13 residues. The germline V gene has CDR1 SEHNR and CDR2 FQNEAQ (reference sequence). The junction had 6 bases not matched to a gene; V was cut back by 3 bases and J by 7 bases. Here the CDR3 reads CASSFGTAWEQYF. The CDR3 region has the DNA TGTGCCAGCAGCTTTGGGACAGCCTGGGAGCAGTACTTC.

The chain couples TRBV30 to TRBJ1-2, with 7 bases that match TRBD1. Germline CDR1 and CDR2: GTSNPN and SVGIG (reference sequence). CDR3 length equals 13 residues. With 4 bases clipped from V and 9 bases from J, the junction kept 11 bases outside the gene matches. The DNA for the CDR3 is TGTGCCTGGACTGGGGGGACAGATGCACGCTACACCTTC. Translating gives CAWTGGTDARYTF.

This clone has a handful of counts. The chain has TRBV6-2 or TRBV6-3 and TRBJ2-1; D unclear. Trimming took 6 bases from V and 5 from J, leaving 8 bases between them. This CDR3 has 12 residues. Germline V gene data show CDR1 as MNHEY and CDR2 as SVGEGT. CDR3 residues: CASRTSHNEQFF. CDR3 sequence (DNA): TGTGCCAGCAGGACGTCGCACAATGAGCAGTTCTTC.

In its sample, this clone was seen once. The DNA for the CDR3 is TGTGCCAGCAGCTTGGCCCGGGGTAACTTCTACGAGCAGTACTTC. It is translated as CASSLARGNFYEQYF. The chain joins TRBV5-6 to TRBJ2-7; tentatively, D is TRBD2 (5 bases). The CDR3 is made up of 15 amino acids. Germline values: CDR1 SGHDT, CDR2 YYEEEE. V lost 0 bases, J lost 3 bases, and 13 bases lay in between.

This clone appeared many times. The gene calls are TRBV19 and TRBJ2-1; TRBD2 aligns across 13 bases. The CDR3 is 15 amino acids. After removal of 3 bases from V and 6 bases from J, the junction contained 2 bases not matched to a gene. Per germline, CDR1 LNHDA and CDR2 SQIVND (reference sequence). The chain's CDR3 is CASSIWTSGSNEQFF. CDR3 sequence (DNA): TGTGCCAGTAGTATCTGGACTAGCGGGAGCAATGAGCAGTTCTTC.

There are a few counts of this clone. The V gene is TRBV5-1, the J gene TRBJ2-7; 8 bases align to TRBD2. CDR3 size: 13 residues. Germline V gene sequence: CDR1 SGHRS, CDR2 YFSETQ. With 0 bases clipped from V and 5 bases from J, the junction kept 1 base outside the gene matches. CDR3 DNA sequence: TGCGCCAGCAGCTTGGGGACTAGCAACGAGCAGTACTTC. Its translation is CASSLGTSNEQYF. Full variable domain (remainder filled in from reference TRBV5-1 and TRBJ2-7): KAGVTQTPRYLIKTRGQQVTLSCSPISGHRSVSWYQQTPGQGLQFLFEYFSETQRNKGNFPGRFSGRQFSNSRSEMNVSTLELGDSALYLCASSLGTSNEQYFGPGTRLTVT.

This clone was detected a few times. The chain links TRBV6-2 or TRBV6-3 to TRBJ2-7; 10 bases agree with TRBD2. The CDR3 consists of 13 residues. V was pared by 5 bases and J by 12 bases, with 10 bases of the junction left unmatched. CDR1 is MNHEY and CDR2 is SVGEGT in the germline V gene. CDR3 DNA sequence: TGTGCCAGCAGTGTAAGGATTAGCGGGAGGATGTACTTC. Its translation is CASSVRISGRMYF.

This clone was detected a few times. The chain carries TRBV6-1 and TRBJ1-1; 7 bases are a match to TRBD1. CDR1 is MNHNS, CDR2 SASEGT, per germline. With 7 bases clipped from V and 1 base from J, the junction kept 6 bases outside the gene matches. The CDR3 is 14 residues long. The CDR3 DNA reads as TGTGCCAGCAACTTAGGACAGGAGAACACTGAAGCTTTCTTT. This sequence encodes CASNLGQENTEAFF.

This clone is termed medium-sized (0.01 to 0.1%). The V call is TRBV24-1, the J call TRBJ1-2; D remains unclear. Deletions cut 3 bases from V and 2 bases from J, with 9 bases between. Germline assignment: CDR1 KGHDR and CDR2 SFDVKD. The CDR3 has 14 residues. Here the CDR3 reads CATSDPGPNYGYTF. CDR3 nucleotide sequence: TGTGCCACCAGTGATCCCGGGCCCAACTATGGCTACACCTTC.

This clone occurred many times. The rearrangement uses TRBV5-1 and TRBJ2-1; the D gene could be TRBD1 or TRBD2 (6 bases each). The V gene lost 0 bases and the J gene lost 1 base, with 8 bases spanning the gap. There are 15 residues in the CDR3. Per the germline V gene, CDR1 is SGHRS and CDR2 is YFSETQ. As DNA, the CDR3 is TGCGCCAGCAGCTTGGGGGGGGCATCCTACAATGAGCAGTTCTTC. It yields the protein CASSLGGASYNEQFF.

The chain recombines TRBV2 with TRBJ1-2; 9 bases are shared with TRBD1. After removal of 6 bases from V and 4 bases from J, the junction contained 9 bases not matched to a gene. The CDR3 consists of 15 residues. Germline V CDR1 and CDR2: SNHLY, FYNNEI. This CDR3 reads CASRPTGGEGYGYTF. Here the CDR3 DNA reads TGTGCCAGCAGACCTACAGGGGGCGAGGGCTATGGCTACACCTTC.

This clone has a handful of counts. V is TRBV6-1 and J is TRBJ1-5; no definite D call. The CDR3 is 13 residues long. Germline values: CDR1 MNHNS, CDR2 SASEGT. V was pared by 6 bases and J by 1 base, with 7 bases between. Written as DNA, the CDR3 is TGTGCCAGCAGGCTCGACAGCAATCAGCCCCAGCATTTT. This sequence encodes CASRLDSNQPQHF.

This clone was seen more than once but under ten times. The V gene is TRBV6-1, the J gene TRBJ2-5; D call uncertain. From germline, CDR1 is MNHNS and CDR2 SASEGT. Trimming pared 1 base from V and 3 bases from J, leaving 12 bases between. The CDR3 has 15 residues. CDR3 DNA sequence: TGTGCCAGCAGTGAAGATTCGGGTCGGGAAGAGACCCAGTACTTC. As protein: CASSEDSGREETQYF.

In its sample, this clone is medium-sized. This chain uses TRBV6-1 with TRBJ1-6, with 8 bases fitting TRBD1. This CDR3 has 14 residues. J gave up 6 bases and V 4 bases, and 2 bases lay outside the gene matches. Germline assignment: CDR1 MNHNS and CDR2 SASEGT. The CDR3 sequence is CASSVGQVNSPLHF. CDR3 coding DNA: TGTGCCAGCAGTGTGGGACAGGTTAATTCACCCCTCCACTTT.

This clone was seen repeatedly, ten times or more. The gene calls are TRBV5-6 and TRBJ2-1; 11 bases are a match to TRBD2. Germline V gives CDR1 SGHDT, CDR2 YYEEEE. This CDR3 comprises 17 residues. Trimming removed 4 bases from V and 3 bases from J; junction bases left unmatched: 9. The CDR3 here is CASSPRGGLADYNEQFF. DNA of the CDR3: TGTGCCAGCAGCCCAAGGGGGGGACTAGCGGACTACAATGAGCAGTTCTTC.

This clone was recorded at least ten times. The CDR3 loop reads CASSPPYRGVTQYF. CDR3 in DNA: TGTGCCAGCAGTCCCCCCTACCGGGGCGTTACGCAGTATTTT. This chain connects TRBV6-2 or TRBV6-3 to TRBJ2-3, with D perhaps being TRBD1 or TRBD2 (5 bases each). CDR1 MNHEY and CDR2 SVGEGT come from the germline V gene. Trimming took off 5 bases at V and 8 bases at J, with 17 bases between the two ends. The CDR3 totals 14 residues.

By its share, this clone is medium-sized (0.01 to 0.1%). The rearrangement joins TRBV27 to TRBJ2-3; 7 bases line up with TRBD2. CDR3 size: 19 residues. Germline-derived CDR1 and CDR2 are MNHEY and SMNVEV (reference sequence). V lost 4 bases, J lost 0 bases, and 16 bases stayed unmatched. The CDR3 here is CASSSYTYLGLGSTDTQYF. CDR3 DNA sequence: TGTGCCAGCAGTTCCTACACATACCTCGGACTAGGTAGCACAGATACGCAGTATTTT.

In its sample, this clone is medium-sized. The genes are TRBV6-1 and TRBJ1-3; 7 positions match TRBD1. Germline V CDR1 and CDR2: MNHNS, SASEGT. V was pared by 4 bases and J by 4 bases, with 4 bases of the junction left unmatched. The CDR3 is made up of 14 amino acids. The CDR3 loop reads CASSATGPGNTIYF. As DNA, the CDR3 is TGTGCCAGCAGTGCGACAGGGCCAGGAAACACCATATATTTT.

The chain carries TRBV5-6 and TRBJ2-1; D unresolved. The CDR3 length is 15 residues. Looked up from germline, CDR1 is SGHDT and CDR2 is YYEEEE. V was shortened by 2 bases and J by 6 bases, with 15 bases between the two germline ends. CDR3 DNA sequence: TGTGCCAGCAGCTTCTTACAGTTCGGGTCCAATGAGCAGTTCTTC. Translation gives CASSFLQFGSNEQFF.

Many counts were recorded for this clone. The V call is TRBV6-6, the J call TRBJ2-4, with D possibly matching TRBD2 (6 bases). CDR3 size: 14 residues. Germline V CDR1 and CDR2: MNHNY, SVGAGI (reference sequence). V lost 0 bases and J lost 5, with 8 bases in between. The CDR3 here is CASSYSEGENIQYF. DNA for the CDR3: TGTGCCAGCAGTTACTCGGAGGGTGAAAACATTCAGTACTTC.

In this sample, this clone is medium-sized. J is TRBJ2-7 and V is TRBV2; 7 nucleotides agree with TRBD1. V lost 4 bases, J lost 3 bases, and 15 bases stayed unmatched. The CDR3 is made up of 17 amino acids. Germline values: CDR1 SNHLY, CDR2 FYNNEI. In nucleotides, the CDR3 is TGTGCCAGCAGTGCCCACCCCGGGGAGACAGGGAGCTACGAGCAGTACTTC. The encoded protein is CASSAHPGETGSYEQYF.

The rearrangement joins TRBV18 to TRBJ2-7; 7 bases are shared with TRBD1. The germline V gene has CDR1 KGHSH and CDR2 LQKENI. The CDR3 covers 13 residues. Germline trimming cut 5 bases from V and 3 bases from J; bases unmatched to any gene: 4. The CDR3 bases are TGTGCCAGCTCATGGGACAGATACTACGAGCAGTACTTC. It specifies CASSWDRYYEQYF. The full variable domain, in which reference TRBV18 and TRBJ2-7 provide the parts outside the CDR3, is NAGVMQNPRHLVRRRGQEARLRCSPMKGHSHVYWYRQLPEEGLKFMVYLQKENIIDESGMPKERFSAEFPKEGPSILRIQQVVRGDSAAYFCASSWDRYYEQYFGPGTRLTVT.

Remarks on this clone: The germline gene is not matched at one end of the junction; a read error may be the cause. The rearrangement uses TRBV7-3 and TRBJ2-1, with 12 bases fitting TRBD2. The CDR3 runs to 15 residues. The germline V gene has CDR1 SGHTA and CDR2 FQGTGA. CDR3 sequence: CASSLTRASGGERFF. CDR3 in DNA: TGTGCCAGCAGCTTAACTCGGGCTAGCGGGGGGGAGCGGTTCTTC.

This clone appeared many times. This sequence joins TRBV11-1 and TRBJ2-3; 9 positions agree with TRBD2. The V gene end was trimmed by 5 bases and the J gene end by 0 bases; junction bases not matched to a gene: 6. CDR3 length: 16 residues. Germline CDR1 is SGHAT and CDR2 is FQDESV (reference sequence). CDR3 loop: CASSRWRGGSTDTQYF. CDR3 bases: TGTGCCAGCAGCCGTTGGCGGGGGGGAAGCACAGATACGCAGTATTTT.

This chain links TRBV18 with TRBJ1-2, with no clear D. The CDR3 covers 14 residues. Germline CDR1 KGHSH, CDR2 LQKENI. Trimming shortened V by 4 bases and J by 4 bases, and 13 bases separated the two germline ends. CDR3 in amino acids: CASSLDQRSYGYTF. DNA for the CDR3: TGTGCCAGCTCACTCGACCAAAGGAGCTATGGCTACACCTTC.

The genes are TRBV5-6 and TRBJ1-6, with D possibly matching TRBD1 (5 bases). The CDR3 loop spans 16 amino acids. Between the trimmed V and J ends, which lost 5 bases and 3 bases, there was a span of 15 bases. From germline, CDR1 is SGHDT and CDR2 YYEEEE. CDR3: CASRVYSDNYNSPLHF. The CDR3 nucleotides are TGTGCCAGCAGGGTGTACTCGGACAACTATAATTCACCCCTCCACTTT. Full variable domain (rest looked up from reference TRBV5-6 and TRBJ1-6): DAGVTQSPTHLIKTRGQQVTLRCSPKSGHDTVSWYQQALGQGPQFIFQYYEEEERQRGNFPDRFSGHQFPNYSSELNVNALLLGDSALYLCASRVYSDNYNSPLHFGNGTRLTVT.

In its sample, this clone is medium-sized. This chain uses TRBV4-1 with TRBJ1-5, with D unclear. The CDR3 sequence is 16 residues long. V was pared by 0 bases and J by 0 bases, with 9 bases between. CDR1 and CDR2 (germline): MGHRA, YSYEKL. CDR3 protein: CASSQDWQNSNQPQHF. CDR3 DNA: TGCGCCAGCAGCCAAGATTGGCAGAATAGCAATCAGCCCCAGCATTTT.

The chain links TRBV6-1 to TRBJ1-6, with TRBD1 matching 11 bases. The CDR3 runs to 16 residues. V lost 6 bases to trimming and J lost 5 bases; unmatched junction nucleotides: 6. Germline CDR1 is MNHNS and CDR2 is SASEGT. The CDR3 DNA reads as TGTGCCAGCAGCCGTGGGGGACAGGGGGATAATTCACCCCTCCACTTT. This encodes CASSRGGQGDNSPLHF.